Each of the 32 T cell receptor beta chains below was sequenced from the same sample in a study of cytomegalovirus exposure and HLA in healthy donors. PCR employed 60 Vbeta and 13 Jbeta primers. The table came from immunoSEQ multiplex PCR; TCRdb's copy has only in-frame clones and leaves some out. This table holds approximately 160,000 clones, roughly 76% found once. Material for sequencing was PBMCs. Receptors were obtained from a human donor in good health.

In its sample, this clone was seen a few times. This chain uses TRBV29-1 with TRBJ2-2, with 7 bases lining up with TRBD2. Germline lookup yields CDR1 SQVTM and CDR2 ANQGSEA. The trim removed 6 bases at V and 0 bases at J, leaving 1 base unmatched. The CDR3 loop spans 13 amino acids. DNA of the CDR3: TGCAGCGTCGGACTAGCGAACACCGGGGAGCTGTTTTTT. Translating it yields CSVGLANTGELFF.

This sequence joins TRBV10-3 and TRBJ2-7, with 8 bases that match TRBD1. The V gene end was trimmed by 8 bases and the J gene end by 11 bases; junction bases not matched to a gene: 8. The CDR3 contains 11 residues. Looked up from germline, CDR1 is ENHRY and CDR2 is SYGVKD. The DNA of the CDR3 is TGTGCCATCGGGGGACAGGAGAGAGAGTACTTC. Translated: CAIGGQEREYF.

V usage is TRBV4-3 and J usage is TRBJ1-2; 8 nucleotides match TRBD1. CDR1 and CDR2 (germline): LGHNA, YSLEER. V shed 0 bases, J shed 3 bases, and the junction held 6 bases outside the gene matches. CDR3 length equals 16 residues. This CDR3 is CASSQDPLDRDYGYTF. CDR3 nucleotide sequence: TGCGCCAGCAGCCAAGATCCCCTGGACAGGGACTATGGCTACACCTTC.

The chain uses TRBV9 and TRBJ1-1; 7 nucleotides align to TRBD1. The CDR3 has 16 residues. The germline gives CDR1 SGDLS, CDR2 YYNGEE. V shed 0 bases and J 1 base; nucleotides not matched to a gene: 6. CDR3 sequence (DNA): TGTGCCAGCAGCGTAGGGGCAGGGGGTGGGAACACTGAAGCTTTCTTT. It translates to CASSVGAGGGNTEAFF.

The CDR3 DNA follows: TGTGCCAGCAGCACGGGGACAGCCGAAGGCTACACCTTC. Translating gives CASSTGTAEGYTF. J is TRBJ1-2 and V is TRBV5-5, with 7 bases fitting TRBD1. Germline V gene lookup returns CDR1 SGHKS and CDR2 YYEKEE (reference sequence). V trimming: 4 bases; J trimming: 8 bases; junction bases outside the gene matches: 8. The CDR3 contains 13 residues. Using reference TRBV5-5 and TRBJ1-2 for the parts outside the CDR3, the full variable domain is DAGVTQSPTHLIKTRGQQVTLRCSPISGHKSVSWYQQVLGQGPQFIFQYYEKEERGRGNFPDRFSARQFPNYSSELNVNALLLGDSALYLCASSTGTAEGYTFGSGTRLTVV.

The V gene is TRBV5-1, the J gene TRBJ1-1; 7 positions match TRBD1. The V segment lost 4 bases and the J segment 1 base; nucleotides outside the gene matches: 7. The germline CDR1 and CDR2 sequences are SGHRS and YFSETQ. The CDR3 spans 15 residues. The CDR3 DNA reads TGCGCCAGCAGCATCGGACAGGCCACGAACACTGAAGCTTTCTTT. This gives the protein CASSIGQATNTEAFF.

V and J are TRBV7-6 and TRBJ2-3; 14 nucleotides align to TRBD2. The length of the CDR3 is 17 residues. CDR1 and CDR2 from the germline V gene are SGHVS and FNYEAQ. J gave up 3 bases and V 4 bases, and 6 bases lay outside the gene matches. The CDR3 DNA follows: TGTGCCAGCAGCTCCAACCGGACTAGCGGGGGGACAGATACGCAGTATTTT. It encodes CASSSNRTSGGTDTQYF.

This clone was recorded once. The chain links TRBV10-1 to TRBJ1-5; 7 nucleotides agree with TRBD1. The CDR3 length is 16 residues. The V gene end was trimmed by 11 bases and the J gene end by 0 bases; junction bases not matched to a gene: 13. Germline V gene sequence: CDR1 WNHNN, CDR2 SYGVQD (reference sequence). CDR3 sequence (DNA): TGCGCCGGAGAACCGGGACAGATATATAGCAATCAGCCCCAGCATTTT. Protein sequence: CAGEPGQIYSNQPQHF.

V usage is TRBV9 and J usage is TRBJ1-2; D unresolved. V was trimmed by 2 bases and J by 4 bases, leaving 9 bases between them. This CDR3 spans 13 amino acids. Germline V gene lookup returns CDR1 SGDLS and CDR2 YYNGEE. The CDR3 sequence: CASSVADGYGYTF. The DNA for the CDR3 is TGTGCCAGCAGCGTCGCAGATGGCTATGGCTACACCTTC.

The V gene is TRBV27, the J gene TRBJ2-1; 8 bases fit TRBD2. Germline trimming cut 4 bases from V and 9 bases from J; bases unmatched to any gene: 8. This CDR3 comprises 14 residues. The germline CDR1 and CDR2 sequences are MNHEY and SMNVEV (reference sequence). The CDR3 nucleotides are TGTGCCAGCAGTTCCACGGGGGGGCCCTTTGAGCAGTTCTTC. Protein product: CASSSTGGPFEQFF.

J is TRBJ2-1 and V is TRBV11-3, with D uncertain. This CDR3 is 16 amino acids long. Trimming shortened V by 2 bases and J by 0 bases, and 11 bases separated the two germline ends. The germline gives CDR1 SGHNT, CDR2 YENEEA. CDR3 region: CASSLRVTSSYNEQFF. CDR3 nucleotides: TGTGCCAGCAGCTTACGGGTCACCAGCTCCTACAATGAGCAGTTCTTC.

V gene TRBV7-9 combines with J gene TRBJ1-1; D call uncertain. Trimming removed 6 bases at V and 0 bases at J, with 11 bases between. The CDR3 has 14 amino acids. The germline gives CDR1 SEHNR, CDR2 FQNEAQ (reference sequence). The CDR3 spells CASSLRLMNTEAFF. Written as DNA, the CDR3 is TGTGCCAGCAGTCTCCGTCTTATGAACACTGAAGCTTTCTTT.

The CDR3 sequence: CASSFWQGSDEKLFF. The CDR3 nucleotides are TGTGCCAGCAGCTTCTGGCAGGGCAGTGACGAAAAACTGTTTTTT. The chain combines TRBV7-9 with TRBJ1-4, with D maybe TRBD1 (5 bases). V was shortened by 3 bases and J by 8 bases, with 16 bases between the two germline ends. This CDR3 is 15 amino acids long. Per germline, CDR1 SEHNR and CDR2 FQNEAQ (reference sequence).

The chain links TRBV14 to TRBJ2-1; 9 nucleotides match TRBD1. J lost 6 bases, V lost 4 bases, and 22 bases had no gene match. This CDR3 has 20 amino acids. From germline, CDR1 is SGHDN and CDR2 FVKESK. CDR3 nucleotide sequence: TGTGCCAGCAGCCCTCTCTCGCCCGGACCGGGACAGGGTTCGGTCAATGAGCAGTTCTTC. Translation: CASSPLSPGPGQGSVNEQFF.

This clone has a handful of counts. The rearrangement joins TRBV12-5 to TRBJ1-1; no clear D. Germline V gene lookup returns CDR1 LGHNT and CDR2 FRNRAP. This CDR3 has 13 amino acids. With 3 bases removed from V and 4 bases from J, the gap between germline ends came to 9 bases. In nucleotides, the CDR3 is TGTGCTAGTGGTTTCCGCGGAGGCACTGAAGCTTTCTTT. Protein product: CASGFRGGTEAFF.

This chain links TRBV28 with TRBJ1-6, with no clear D. Germline V CDR1 and CDR2: MDHEN, SYDVKM. The CDR3 is made up of 14 amino acids. V was cut by 6 bases and J by 7 bases, with 13 bases left in between. CDR3 DNA: TGTGCCAGCAGCAACGCCCCGGGGAATTCACCCCTCCACTTT. Translating it yields CASSNAPGNSPLHF.

The rearrangement joins TRBV5-6 to TRBJ2-7; 7 nucleotides match TRBD1. The V gene end was trimmed by 3 bases and the J gene end by 0 bases; junction bases not matched to a gene: 0. Germline V lookup: CDR1 SGHDT, CDR2 YYEEEE. This CDR3 spans 13 amino acids. CDR3 sequence (DNA): TGTGCCAGCAGCTGGGACAGCTCCTACGAGCAGTACTTC. This sequence encodes CASSWDSSYEQYF.

The chain is built from TRBV5-4 and TRBJ1-1, with 8 bases lining up with TRBD1. The CDR3 covers 15 residues. Germline CDR1 SGHNT, CDR2 YYREEE (reference sequence). The V gene end was trimmed by 4 bases and the J gene end by 5 bases; junction bases not matched to a gene: 10. The CDR3 DNA is TGTGCCAGCAGCGGAGGCAGGGGGCGGGTTACTGAAGCTTTCTTT. Translating gives CASSGGRGRVTEAFF.

Only one count was recorded for this clone. The V and J genes are TRBV4-1 and TRBJ1-1, with TRBD1 identical over 8 bases. The CDR3 covers 14 residues. Germline V gene data show CDR1 as MGHRA and CDR2 as YSYEKL. Trimming at V came to 3 bases and at J to 8 bases, leaving 8 bases not matched to a gene. The CDR3 nucleotides are TGCGCCAGCAGCCAGAAGGGGACAGGCGGCGAAGCTTTCTTT. Protein sequence: CASSQKGTGGEAFF.

V and J are TRBV7-7 and TRBJ2-5, with 7 positions matching TRBD1. The CDR3 extends over 14 amino acids. Germline assignment: CDR1 SSHAT and CDR2 FNYEAQ (reference sequence). The junction had 8 bases not matched to a gene; V was cut back by 6 bases and J by 4 bases. The CDR3 region is CASSWDSTGETQYF. The CDR3 DNA is TGTGCCAGCAGTTGGGACAGCACAGGAGAGACCCAGTACTTC.

The table lists this clone with a count of one. The chain combines TRBV29-1 with TRBJ1-2; 7 nucleotides match TRBD1. The CDR3 loop spans 13 amino acids. V dropped 1 base and J dropped 8; count of bases not matched to a gene: 7. Germline loops: CDR1 SQVTM, CDR2 ANQGSEA. The CDR3 DNA reads TGCAGCGTTGAAGGCGCCACAGGGGCAGGCTACACCTTC. It yields the protein CSVEGATGAGYTF.

V gene TRBV15 combines with J gene TRBJ1-2; 7 bases agree with TRBD1. V shed 5 bases, J shed 4 bases, and the junction held 10 bases outside the gene matches. The CDR3 contains 15 residues. CDR1 is LNHNV and CDR2 is YYDKDF in the germline V gene (reference sequence). The CDR3 coding sequence is TGTGCCACCAGCGACCCGGGACAGCTCGTCTATGGCTACACCTTC. It translates to CATSDPGQLVYGYTF.

The chain joins TRBV11-2 to TRBJ2-1; D is possibly TRBD1 (5 bases). The germline V gene has CDR1 SGHAT and CDR2 FQNNGV. The length of the CDR3 is 13 residues. Deletions cut 0 bases from V and 8 bases from J, with 8 bases between. CDR3 residues: CASSLDRADEQFF. CDR3 DNA: TGTGCCAGCAGCTTAGACAGGGCCGATGAGCAGTTCTTC.

This sequence joins TRBV5-6 and TRBJ1-1, with TRBD1 matching over 7 bases. J lost 8 bases, V lost 1 base, and 17 bases had no gene match. Germline-derived CDR1 and CDR2 are SGHDT and YYEEEE. This CDR3 has 17 residues. The CDR3 nucleotides read TGTGCCAGCAGCTTGCGAAAGGGGGGTTTGAAGGGGGCAGAAGCTTTCTTT. Protein product: CASSLRKGGLKGAEAFF.

The chain uses TRBV4-1 and TRBJ2-7; 7 positions match TRBD1. The CDR3 has 20 amino acids. Germline trimming cut 2 bases from V and 0 bases from J; bases unmatched to any gene: 19. CDR1 and CDR2 (germline): MGHRA, YSYEKL. CDR3 region: CASSQIPGQHPPSSSYEQYF. The CDR3, as DNA: TGCGCCAGCAGCCAAATTCCGGGACAGCATCCACCTTCGAGCTCCTACGAGCAGTACTTC.

The CDR3 loop is CASSQDRRQGGNNSPLHF. CDR3 sequence (DNA): TGCGCCAGCAGCCAAGACCGGAGACAGGGGGGAAATAATTCACCCCTCCACTTT. V usage is TRBV4-3 and J usage is TRBJ1-6; 9 bases fit TRBD1. V shed 0 bases, J shed 5 bases, and the junction held 8 bases outside the gene matches. The CDR3 spans 18 residues. Germline V gene data show CDR1 as LGHNA and CDR2 as YSLEER.

This chain uses TRBV23-1 with TRBJ1-5; D not certain. TRBV23-1 is filed as an ORF, its function uncertain. This CDR3 is built from 15 residues. Trimming took 4 bases from V and 2 from J, leaving 12 bases between them. CDR3 DNA: TGCGCCAGCAGTCCCCCCAAAAGCGGCAATCAGCCCCAGCATTTT. This gives the protein CASSPPKSGNQPQHF.

The chain joins TRBV27 to TRBJ2-1, with TRBD2 identical over 7 bases. Germline V lookup: CDR1 MNHEY, CDR2 SMNVEV (reference sequence). V shed 2 bases, J shed 0 bases, and the junction held 4 bases outside the gene matches. The CDR3 is 16 amino acids. Written as DNA, the CDR3 is TGTGCCAGCAGTTTAGGGGAGGGTAGCTCCTACAATGAGCAGTTCTTC. It translates to CASSLGEGSSYNEQFF.

Remarks on this clone: The same CDR3 is also encoded by other DNA sequences in this sample. The chain is built from TRBV4-3 and TRBJ1-5; D is undetermined. V was trimmed by 0 bases and J by 3 bases, leaving 9 bases between them. Germline CDR1 is LGHNA and CDR2 is YSLEER. The CDR3 is 15 amino acids. In DNA form, the CDR3 reads TGCGCCAGCAGCCAAGATGGAGGGATCAATCAGCCCCAGCATTTT. This codes for CASSQDGGINQPQHF.

The chain has TRBV27 and TRBJ2-5; TRBD2 matches at 7 bases. Germline-derived CDR1 and CDR2 are MNHEY and SMNVEV (reference sequence). V gave up 4 bases and J gave up 5 bases; unmatched junction bases: 16. The CDR3 is made up of 17 amino acids. The CDR3, as DNA: TGTGCCAGCAGTTCAACCCTCTTGGGAGGGTTAGGGGAGACCCAGTACTTC. This gives the protein CASSSTLLGGLGETQYF.

The chain combines TRBV29-1 with TRBJ2-1, with D tentatively TRBD2 (6 bases). CDR1 is SQVTM, CDR2 ANQGSEA, per germline. The germline V and J ends were trimmed by 6 bases and 9 bases, with 9 bases remaining between them. CDR3 size: 10 residues. CDR3 loop: CSVGGFEQFF. DNA of the CDR3: TGCAGCGTCGGAGGGTTTGAGCAGTTCTTC.

This sequence joins TRBV7-2 and TRBJ1-1; TRBD1 is a possible D gene (5 bases). The CDR3 is made up of 15 amino acids. Per the germline V gene, CDR1 is SGHTA and CDR2 is FQGNSA. The V end was cut by 3 bases, the J end by 1 base, with 12 bases between. CDR3 sequence: CASSFGQRGNTEAFF. The CDR3 DNA sequence: TGTGCCAGCAGCTTCGGACAAAGAGGGAACACTGAAGCTTTCTTT.